Listed here is a single TCR beta chain. The CDR3 loop spans 15 amino acids. V lost 0 bases to trimming and J lost 2 bases, with 9 bases between them. Looked up from germline, CDR1 is SGHRS and CDR2 is YFSETQ. This entry is derived from a study of blood T cell repertoires in COVID-19. Original processing notes: Amplified reference gene primers provided the basis for estimating nucleated cell counts. TCRdb's table, derived via immunoSEQ multiplex PCR, lists solely in-frame clones and lacks some. The V and J calls and clone size are taken from that table; D and trimming were inferred from the DNA. The profile covers 170,000 or so clones, with around 87% appearing a single time and 2.7% taken by the ten largest.

The sample taken for sequencing was peripheral blood. The sequence was collected from a middle-aged man with active or convalescent COVID-19. The V and J genes are TRBV5-1 and TRBJ1-5; D might be TRBD1 (6 bases). Here the CDR3 reads CASSLGSGGNQPQHF. The CDR3 DNA is TGCGCCAGCAGCTTGGGGTCAGGGGGCAATCAGCCCCAGCATTTT.